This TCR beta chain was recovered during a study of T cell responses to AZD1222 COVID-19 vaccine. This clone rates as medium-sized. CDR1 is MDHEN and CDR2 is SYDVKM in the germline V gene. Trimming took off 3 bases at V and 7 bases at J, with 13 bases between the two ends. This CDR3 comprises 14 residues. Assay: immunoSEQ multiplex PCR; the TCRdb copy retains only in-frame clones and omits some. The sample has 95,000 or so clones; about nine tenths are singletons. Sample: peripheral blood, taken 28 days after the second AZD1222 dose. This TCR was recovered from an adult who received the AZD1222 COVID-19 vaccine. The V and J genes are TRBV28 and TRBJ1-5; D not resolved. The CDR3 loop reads CASSFGEVVQPQHF. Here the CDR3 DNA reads TGTGCCAGCAGTTTTGGGGAGGTCGTCCAGCCCCAGCATTTT.